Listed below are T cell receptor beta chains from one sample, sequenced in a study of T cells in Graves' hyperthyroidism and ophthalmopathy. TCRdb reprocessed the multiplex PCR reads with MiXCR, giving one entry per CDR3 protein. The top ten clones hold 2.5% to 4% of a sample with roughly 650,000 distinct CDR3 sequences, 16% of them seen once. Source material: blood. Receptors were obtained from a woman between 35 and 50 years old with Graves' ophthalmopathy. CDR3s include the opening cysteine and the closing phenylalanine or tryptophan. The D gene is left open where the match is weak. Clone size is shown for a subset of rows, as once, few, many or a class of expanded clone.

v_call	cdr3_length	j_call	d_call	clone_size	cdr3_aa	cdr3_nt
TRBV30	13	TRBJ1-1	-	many	CAWSLGPNTEAFF	TGTGCCTGGAGTTTAGGGCCCAACACTGAAGCTTTCTTT
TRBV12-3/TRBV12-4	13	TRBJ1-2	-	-	CASRVAGNYGYTF	TGTGCCAGCAGGGTCGCGGGTAACTATGGCTACACCTTC
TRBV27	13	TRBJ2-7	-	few	CASSFRGRYEQYF	TGTGCCAGCAGTTTTCGGGGGCGCTACGAGCAGTACTTC
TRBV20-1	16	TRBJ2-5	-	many	CSARDDTGYLRETQYF	TGCAGTGCTAGAGACGATACAGGATACCTCCGGGAGACCCAGTACTTC
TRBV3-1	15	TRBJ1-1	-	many	CASSQAPGAHAEAFF	TGTGCCAGCAGCCAAGCCCCAGGGGCCCACGCTGAAGCTTTCTTT
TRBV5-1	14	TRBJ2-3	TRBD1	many	CASSYGTATDTQYF	TGCGCCAGCAGCTACGGGACAGCAACAGATACGCAGTATTTT
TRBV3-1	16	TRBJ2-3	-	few	CASSPKRFLGPDTQYF	TGTGCCAGCAGCCCGAAGCGGTTCCTAGGGCCAGATACGCAGTATTTT
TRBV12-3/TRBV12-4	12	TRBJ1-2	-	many	CASSYTDYGYTF	TGTGCCAGCAGTTACACCGACTATGGCTACACCTTC
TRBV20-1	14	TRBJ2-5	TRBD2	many	CSARGGTSEETQYF	TGCAGTGCTAGAGGGGGGACTAGCGAAGAGACCCAGTACTTC
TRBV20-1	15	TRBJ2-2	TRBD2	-	CSASDGGARTGELFF	TGCAGTGCTAGTGACGGGGGGGCCAGAACCGGGGAGCTGTTTTTT
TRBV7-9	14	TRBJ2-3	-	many	CASSFGTSTDTQYF	TGTGCCAGCAGCTTTGGGACTAGCACAGATACGCAGTATTTT
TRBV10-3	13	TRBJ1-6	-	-	CAIRVRDNSPLHF	TGTGCCATCAGGGTGAGGGATAATTCACCCCTCCACTTT
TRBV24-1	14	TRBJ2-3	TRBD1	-	CATSEARGYDTQYF	TGTGCCACCAGTGAGGCCAGGGGGTATGATACGCAGTATTTT
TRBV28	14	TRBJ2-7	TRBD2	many	CASSRVGRVYEQYF	TGTGCCAGCAGCCGCGTGGGGAGGGTCTACGAGCAGTACTTC
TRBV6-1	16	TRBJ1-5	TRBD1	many	CASSAGTGVSNQPQHF	TGTGCCAGCAGTGCCGGGACAGGGGTAAGCAATCAGCCCCAGCATTTT
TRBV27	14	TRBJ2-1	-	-	CASSLSEPRVEQFF	TGTGCCAGCAGTTTATCGGAGCCAAGGGTTGAGCAGTTCTTC
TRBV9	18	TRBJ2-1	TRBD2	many	CASSVGPPTSGRNNEQFF	TGTGCCAGCAGCGTAGGCCCCCCGACTAGCGGGAGAAACAATGAGCAGTTCTTC
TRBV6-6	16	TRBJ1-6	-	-	CASSYWGGSYNSPLHF	TGTGCCAGCAGTTACTGGGGAGGCTCCTATAATTCACCCCTCCACTTT
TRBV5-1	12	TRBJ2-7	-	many	CASSLSSHEQYF	TGCGCCAGCAGCTTGAGTAGTCACGAGCAGTACTTC
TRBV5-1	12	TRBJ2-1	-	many	CASSLEGNEQFF	TGTGCCAGCAGCTTAGAGGGGAATGAGCAGTTCTTC
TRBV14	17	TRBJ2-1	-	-	CASSQASRGGAGNEQFF	TGTGCCAGCAGCCAAGCGAGTAGGGGGGGCGCCGGTAATGAGCAGTTCTTC
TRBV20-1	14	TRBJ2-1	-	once	CSARRGSSYSEQFF	TGCAGTGCTAGACGCGGCTCCTCCTACAGTGAGCAGTTCTTC
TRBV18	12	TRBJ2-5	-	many	CASSGNQETQYF	TGTGCCAGCTCAGGGAATCAAGAGACCCAGTACTTC
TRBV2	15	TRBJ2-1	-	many	CASSEGGTSYNEQFF	TGTGCCAGCAGTGAAGGGGGGACAAGCTACAATGAGCAGTTCTTC
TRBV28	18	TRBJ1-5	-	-	CASSLIAQGQYSNQPQHF	TGTGCCAGCAGTTTAATCGCCCAGGGGCAATATAGCAATCAGCCCCAGCATTTT
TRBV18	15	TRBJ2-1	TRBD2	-	CASSPRTSMNNEQFF	TGTGCCAGCTCACCACGGACTAGCATGAACAATGAGCAGTTCTTC
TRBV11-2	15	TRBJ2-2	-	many	CASSSGRVGTGELFF	TGTGCCAGCAGCTCCGGAAGAGTTGGCACCGGGGAGCTGTTTTTT
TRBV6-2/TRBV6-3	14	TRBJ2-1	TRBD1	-	CASSTTGSYNEQFF	TGTGCCAGCAGTACGACAGGGAGCTACAATGAGCAGTTCTTC
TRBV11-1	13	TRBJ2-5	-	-	CASSLFGQETQYF	TGTGCCAGCAGCTTATTTGGTCAAGAGACCCAGTACTTC
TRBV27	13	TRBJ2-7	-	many	CASSLFALNEQYF	TGTGCCAGCAGTTTGTTTGCCCTCAACGAGCAGTACTTC
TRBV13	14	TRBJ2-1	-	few	CASSSPTGYNEQFF	TGTGCCAGCAGCTCTCCGACAGGTTACAATGAGCAGTTCTTC
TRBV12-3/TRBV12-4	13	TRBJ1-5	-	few	CASSLAGAQPQHF	TGTGCCAGCAGTTTAGCAGGGGCTCAGCCCCAGCATTTT
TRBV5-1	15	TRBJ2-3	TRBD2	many	CASSGSGGQTDTQYF	TGCGCCAGCAGCGGATCGGGAGGGCAGACAGATACGCAGTATTTT
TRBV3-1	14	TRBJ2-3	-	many	CASSQDGPTDTQYF	TGTGCCAGCAGCCAAGACGGACCCACAGATACGCAGTATTTT
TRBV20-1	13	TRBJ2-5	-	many	CSARGGSEGTQYF	TGCAGTGCTAGAGGTGGTAGCGAAGGGACCCAGTACTTC
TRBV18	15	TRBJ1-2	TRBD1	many	CASSPPGQVVLGYTF	TGTGCCAGCTCACCTCCGGGACAGGTTGTACTTGGCTACACCTTC
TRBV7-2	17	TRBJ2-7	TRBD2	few	CASSLATSGRGSYEQYF	TGTGCCAGCAGCTTAGCAACTAGCGGGAGGGGCTCCTACGAGCAGTACTTC
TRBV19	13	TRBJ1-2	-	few	CASTERGVRGYTF	TGTGCCAGTACTGAAAGGGGAGTACGCGGCTACACCTTC
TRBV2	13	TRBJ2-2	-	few	CASKGTHGRELFF	TGTGCCAGCAAAGGGACGCACGGACGGGAGCTGTTTTTT
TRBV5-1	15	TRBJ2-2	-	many	CASSSDRPNTGELFF	TGCGCCAGCAGCTCGGACAGACCTAACACCGGGGAGCTGTTTTTT
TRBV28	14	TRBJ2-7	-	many	CASNLAGQTYEQYF	TGTGCCAGCAACTTGGCGGGACAAACCTACGAGCAGTACTTC
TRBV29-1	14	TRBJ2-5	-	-	CSVGQWDGQETQYF	TGCAGCGTTGGGCAATGGGACGGACAAGAGACCCAGTACTTC
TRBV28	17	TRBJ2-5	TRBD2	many	CASSPIEAGGQQETQYF	TGTGCCAGCAGCCCAATCGAGGCGGGGGGCCAACAAGAGACCCAGTACTTC
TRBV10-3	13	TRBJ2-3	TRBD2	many	CAITTSASDTQYF	TGTGCCATCACGACTAGCGCATCAGATACGCAGTATTTT
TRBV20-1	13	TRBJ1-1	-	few	CSAQGRLNTEAFF	TGCAGTGCTCAGGGGCGGCTGAACACTGAAGCTTTCTTT
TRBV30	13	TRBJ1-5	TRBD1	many	CAWDRGRDQPQHF	TGTGCCTGGGACAGGGGGCGAGATCAGCCCCAGCATTTT
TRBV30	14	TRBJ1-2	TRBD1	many	CAWSLGQGNYGYTF	TGTGCCTGGAGTCTGGGACAGGGGAACTATGGCTACACCTTC
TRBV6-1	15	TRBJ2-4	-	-	CASSEGSGLENIQYF	TGTGCCAGCAGTGAAGGTTCGGGACTGGAAAACATTCAGTACTTC
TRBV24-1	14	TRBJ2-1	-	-	CATSDSAGSNEQFF	TGTGCCACCAGTGATTCTGCCGGGAGTAATGAGCAGTTCTTC
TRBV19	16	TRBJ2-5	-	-	CASSIGLVRGLETQYF	TGTGCCAGTAGTATAGGACTAGTACGAGGACTAGAGACCCAGTACTTC